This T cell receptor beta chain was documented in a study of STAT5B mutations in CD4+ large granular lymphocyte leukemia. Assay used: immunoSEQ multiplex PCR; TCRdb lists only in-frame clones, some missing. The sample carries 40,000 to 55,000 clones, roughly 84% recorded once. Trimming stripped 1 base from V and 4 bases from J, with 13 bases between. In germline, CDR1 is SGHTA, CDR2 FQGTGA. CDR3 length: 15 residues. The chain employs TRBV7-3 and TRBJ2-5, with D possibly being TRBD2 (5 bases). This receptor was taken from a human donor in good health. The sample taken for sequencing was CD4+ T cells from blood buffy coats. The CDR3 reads CASSLMVGVGETQYF. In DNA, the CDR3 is TGTGCCAGCAGCTTAATGGTGGGAGTAGGAGAGACCCAGTACTTC.